The 10 T cell receptor beta chains given below trace back to one sample, sequenced in a study of regulatory T cells in long-lasting Graves disease. Sequencing libraries for TCR beta were prepared with iRepertoire HTBI primers and Arm-PCR of CDR3 regions. TCRdb passed the multiplex PCR reads through MiXCR, listing each CDR3 protein once. The data contain hundreds of thousands of distinct CDR3 sequences, roughly 13% of them singletons. Time point meaning: newly diagnosed GD, antithyroid drugs for less than 3 months. Scientists built the TCR library using RNA that was extracted from PBMCs. This sample was also put to use in a study of T cells in Graves' hyperthyroidism and ophthalmopathy.

Sequencing used peripheral blood mononuclear cells (PBMCs), obtained at new diagnosis, from a patient treated with antithyroid drugs. These receptors were obtained from a man aged 25-40 years with Graves disease.

This clonotype was found many times. V and J are TRBV6-5 and TRBJ2-1; 7 bases map to TRBD1. From germline, CDR1 is MNHEY and CDR2 SVGAGI. The CDR3 length is 16 residues. Trimming took 2 bases from V and 8 from J; bases not matched to a gene: 12. The DNA of the CDR3 is TGTGCCAGCAGTTACACTCCGGACAGGAATGGCGATGAGCAGTTCTTC. It specifies CASSYTPDRNGDEQFF.

There are many counts of this clonotype. The V call is TRBV7-9, the J call TRBJ2-7, with TRBD2 matching 8 bases. The germline gives CDR1 SEHNR, CDR2 FQNEAQ (reference sequence). The trim removed 8 bases at V and 0 bases at J, leaving 6 bases unmatched. The CDR3 runs 14 residues. As DNA, the CDR3 is TGTGCCAGCTCACCCACTAGCGGCTCCTACGAGCAGTACTTC. Its translation is CASSPTSGSYEQYF.

V usage is TRBV4-1 and J usage is TRBJ2-7; 11 bases are shared with TRBD2. The CDR3 has 15 amino acids. V was clipped by 5 bases and J by 3 bases; unmatched bases: 6. Germline values: CDR1 MGHRA, CDR2 YSYEKL. The CDR3 sequence is CASSETSGTLYEQYF. The CDR3 nucleotides read TGCGCCAGCAGCGAGACTAGCGGGACCCTCTACGAGCAGTACTTC.

The V call is TRBV9, the J call TRBJ2-1; a possible D gene is TRBD1 (5 bases). The germline V and J ends were trimmed by 3 bases and 3 bases, with 13 bases remaining between them. Germline assignment: CDR1 SGDLS and CDR2 YYNGEE. The CDR3 spans 15 residues. CDR3 loop: CASSAPGSFYNEQFF. CDR3 sequence (DNA): TGTGCCAGCAGCGCACCAGGGTCCTTCTACAATGAGCAGTTCTTC.

This clonotype was counted only a few times. The rearrangement joins TRBV11-3 to TRBJ1-3, with 9 bases that match TRBD1. V shed 5 bases and J 5 bases; nucleotides not matched to a gene: 7. Germline V gives CDR1 SGHNT, CDR2 YENEEA. The CDR3 loop spans 15 amino acids. DNA for the CDR3: TGTGCCAGCAGCCCGGGACAGGGTGGACGAAACACCATATATTTT. Its protein product is CASSPGQGGRNTIYF.

The gene calls are TRBV30 and TRBJ2-7; TRBD2 matches at 8 bases. CDR3 length: 15 amino acids. In germline, CDR1 is GTSNPN, CDR2 SVGIG (reference sequence). With 2 bases clipped from V and 3 bases from J, the junction kept 9 bases outside the gene matches. CDR3 amino acids: CAWSPLAGVIYEQYF. The CDR3, as DNA: TGTGCCTGGAGTCCCCTAGCGGGCGTCATCTACGAGCAGTACTTC.

In this sample, this clonotype turned up many times. The rearrangement links TRBV15 to TRBJ2-3; 7 nucleotides agree with TRBD1. Trimming at V came to 3 bases and at J to 4 bases, leaving 10 bases not matched to a gene. The CDR3 has 16 residues. CDR1 and CDR2 from the germline V gene are LNHNV and YYDKDF (reference sequence). The CDR3, as DNA: TGTGCCACCAGCAGGGGTGCGACAGGGATTCCAGATACGCAGTATTTT. It translates to CATSRGATGIPDTQYF.

This clonotype was detected many times. This chain links TRBV6-2 or TRBV6-3 with TRBJ2-7; D is unclear. V was shortened by 4 bases and J by 4 bases, with 11 bases between the two germline ends. The CDR3 sequence is 13 residues long. CDR1 MNHEY and CDR2 SVGEGT come from the germline V gene. The CDR3 nucleotides read TGTGCCAGCAGTTCCGAATGGAAATACGAGCAGTACTTC. Amino acid sequence: CASSSEWKYEQYF.

This clonotype has a count of ten or more. This rearrangement joins TRBV2 to TRBJ2-2; the D is unclear. The CDR3 has 15 residues. Germline loops: CDR1 SNHLY, CDR2 FYNNEI. Trimming took off 1 base at V and 6 bases at J, with 12 bases between the two ends. In nucleotides, the CDR3 is TGTGCCAGCAGTGAAGGAAGTGGTCTATCCGGGGAGCTGTTTTTT. Translation: CASSEGSGLSGELFF.

This clonotype showed up just a few times. J is TRBJ1-2 and V is TRBV20-1; unclear D gene. Germline-derived CDR1 and CDR2 are DFQATT and SNEGSKA (reference sequence). This CDR3 is 9 amino acids long. V lost 8 bases, J lost 6 bases, and 7 bases lay in between. The CDR3 loop reads CSPPDGYTF. The CDR3 region has the DNA TGCAGTCCCCCGGATGGCTACACCTTC.